Shown below are 24 T cell receptor beta chains from a single sample sequenced in a study of shared clonotypes between healthy human individuals. Sequencing used immunoSEQ multiplex PCR; TCRdb keeps in-frame clones, though not all of them. Of 2.3 million or so clones listed, approximately 93% are singletons. Sample: naive CD4+ T cells from PBMCs. Subset specified: CD45RA+ positively selected. The receptors derive from a man aged 18 to 29 in good health. Some clones in this sample may be carry-over from other donors' samples.

The chain is built from TRBV19 and TRBJ1-5; 9 positions agree with TRBD1. The V segment lost 5 bases and the J segment 5 bases; nucleotides outside the gene matches: 7. This CDR3 has 15 amino acids. Germline V lookup: CDR1 LNHDA, CDR2 SQIVND (reference sequence). The CDR3 loop reads CASSSGTGFHQPQHF. As DNA, the CDR3 is TGTGCCAGTAGTTCCGGGACAGGGTTTCATCAGCCCCAGCATTTT.

This clone has a single count. This rearrangement joins TRBV27 to TRBJ1-1, with D possibly matching TRBD1 (6 bases). This CDR3 is 16 amino acids long. Germline lookup yields CDR1 MNHEY and CDR2 SMNVEV (reference sequence). The germline V and J ends were trimmed by 2 bases and 0 bases, with 13 bases remaining between them. The CDR3 DNA reads as TGTGCCAGCAGTTTAGGGGACACTGGGATGAACACTGAAGCTTTCTTT. Translated, it gives CASSLGDTGMNTEAFF.

This clone was picked up one time. The chain combines TRBV2 with TRBJ1-1; no clear D gene. Trimming took 2 bases from V and 0 from J, leaving 13 bases between them. In germline, CDR1 is SNHLY, CDR2 FYNNEI. The CDR3 is 16 amino acids. The CDR3 reads CASSEIRQSLNTEAFF. The CDR3 DNA sequence: TGTGCCAGCAGTGAAATAAGGCAATCTTTGAACACTGAAGCTTTCTTT.

This chain joins TRBV5-8 and TRBJ2-7; possible D gene TRBD1, 6 bases. The V end was cut by 1 base, the J end by 1 base, with 12 bases between. Germline lookup yields CDR1 SGHTS and CDR2 YDEGEE. This CDR3 has 15 amino acids. The CDR3 coding sequence is TGTGCCAGCAGCTTGCAGGGGCGGACGTCCTACGAGCAGTACTTC. This encodes CASSLQGRTSYEQYF.

The chain recombines TRBV5-6 with TRBJ2-1, with TRBD1 matching 7 bases. V dropped 0 bases and J dropped 2; count of bases not matched to a gene: 5. From germline, CDR1 is SGHDT and CDR2 YYEEEE. There are 16 residues in the CDR3. The CDR3 loop reads CASSLGDREPYNEQFF. For the CDR3, the DNA is TGTGCCAGCAGCTTGGGCGACAGGGAGCCCTACAATGAGCAGTTCTTC.

CDR3 nucleotides: TGTGCCAGCAGCGTCTTTAATGAAAAACTGTTTTTT. Translated, it gives CASSVFNEKLFF. The rearrangement uses TRBV5-5 and TRBJ1-4; D remains ambiguous. Trimming took off 4 bases at V and 4 bases at J, with 5 bases between the two ends. Germline V CDR1 and CDR2: SGHKS, YYEKEE (reference sequence). CDR3 length equals 12 residues.

The genes are TRBV7-9 and TRBJ1-5; TRBD1 matches at 8 bases. Germline CDR1 is SEHNR and CDR2 is FQNEAQ (reference sequence). This CDR3 is built from 14 residues. V lost 1 base and J lost 6; bases outside the gene matches: 2. In nucleotides, the CDR3 is TGTGCCAGCAGCTTAGGGACAGGGACTCAGCCCCAGCATTTT. Residues: CASSLGTGTQPQHF.

J is TRBJ2-2 and V is TRBV6-5; D uncertain. Trimming left V 8 bases short and J 4 bases short, with 11 bases between. The CDR3 extends over 13 amino acids. CDR1 MNHEY and CDR2 SVGAGI come from the germline V gene. CDR3 in DNA: TGTGCCAGCCTCCCTCCGGGCACCGGGGAGCTGTTTTTT. As protein: CASLPPGTGELFF.

This clone was counted once. This sample includes further DNA sequences coding for the same CDR3. The genes are TRBV7-3 and TRBJ2-1; 10 bases match TRBD2. V shed 5 bases and J 3 bases; nucleotides not matched to a gene: 4. Germline-derived CDR1 and CDR2 are SGHTA and FQGTGA. This CDR3 has 15 amino acids. CDR3 protein: CASSLTSGNYNEQFF. As DNA, the CDR3 is TGTGCCAGCAGCCTCACTAGCGGGAACTACAATGAGCAGTTCTTC.

The chain links TRBV10-2 to TRBJ2-3, with D tentatively TRBD2 (6 bases). V was clipped by 6 bases and J by 1 base, with 8 bases between them. The germline gives CDR1 WSHSY, CDR2 SAAADI. The CDR3 is 13 amino acids. CDR3 DNA: TGCGCCAGCAGGCGGGACCGCACAGATACGCAGTATTTT. Its protein is CASRRDRTDTQYF.

The J gene is TRBJ2-7, the V gene TRBV5-4; TRBD1 agrees at 10 bases. Looked up from germline, CDR1 is SGHNT and CDR2 is YYREEE (reference sequence). The junction had 8 bases not matched to a gene; V was cut back by 3 bases and J by 2 bases. The CDR3 consists of 16 residues. CDR3 region: CASSWRTGGFPYEQYF. In nucleotides, the CDR3 is TGTGCCAGCAGCTGGAGGACAGGGGGATTCCCCTACGAGCAGTACTTC. The full variable domain, its missing parts supplied by reference TRBV5-4 and TRBJ2-7, is ETGVTQSPTHLIKTRGQQVTLRCSSQSGHNTVSWYQQALGQGPQFIFQYYREEENGRGNFPPRFSGLQFPNYSSELNVNALELDDSALYLCASSWRTGGFPYEQYFGPGTRLTVT.

This sequence joins TRBV28 and TRBJ1-2; 7 bases fit TRBD1. The length of the CDR3 is 15 residues. The V gene end was trimmed by 7 bases and the J gene end by 2 bases; junction bases not matched to a gene: 10. CDR1 is MDHEN and CDR2 is SYDVKM in the germline V gene. CDR3 in DNA: TGTGCCAGCACCGTTCGACAGGGAACAAACTATGGCTACACCTTC. Its translation: CASTVRQGTNYGYTF.

V and J are TRBV27 and TRBJ2-2; 10 positions agree with TRBD2. Germline V lookup: CDR1 MNHEY, CDR2 SMNVEV (reference sequence). With V trimmed by 6 bases and J by 2 bases, 3 bases remained unmatched. There are 15 residues in the CDR3. This chain's CDR3 is CASRGLAVNTGELFF. The CDR3 DNA is TGTGCCAGCAGAGGACTAGCGGTTAACACCGGGGAGCTGTTTTTT.

The chain combines TRBV5-1 with TRBJ1-2, with 10 bases fitting TRBD1. Germline V gives CDR1 SGHRS, CDR2 YFSETQ. V shed 0 bases, J shed 2 bases, and the junction held 4 bases outside the gene matches. The CDR3 runs to 16 residues. The DNA of the CDR3 is TGCGCCAGCAGCTTGGGACAGGGGGCTACGAACTATGGCTACACCTTC. Translated: CASSLGQGATNYGYTF.

The CDR3 DNA follows: TGTGCCAGTTACCACCCTAGCGCCTATGGCTACACCTTC. Its protein is CASYHPSAYGYTF. The gene calls are TRBV28 and TRBJ1-2; D uncertain. Deletions cut 9 bases from V and 4 bases from J, with 15 bases between. There are 13 residues in the CDR3. Germline V gives CDR1 MDHEN, CDR2 SYDVKM.

The chain combines TRBV2 with TRBJ2-1, with TRBD2 matching 12 bases. The J segment lost 4 bases and the V segment lost 6 bases, leaving 4 bases of the junction unmatched. The V gene's germline CDR1 is SNHLY and CDR2 FYNNEI. CDR3 size: 15 residues. The CDR3 sequence is CASREGLAGYNEQFF. CDR3 in DNA: TGTGCCAGCAGGGAGGGACTAGCGGGTTACAATGAGCAGTTCTTC.

V usage is TRBV2 and J usage is TRBJ2-1; D not certain. Trimming removed 6 bases at V and 9 bases at J, with 9 bases between. The CDR3 contains 11 residues. CDR1 is SNHLY and CDR2 is FYNNEI in the germline V gene. The CDR3 DNA sequence: TGTGCCAGCAGAGAGAGAGGTGAGCAGTTCTTC. Its protein is CASRERGEQFF.

The CDR3 sequence: CASSEARMTSDNTDTQYF. DNA for the CDR3: TGTGCCAGCAGTGAAGCTCGGATGACTAGCGACAACACAGATACGCAGTATTTT. V usage is TRBV2 and J usage is TRBJ2-3; 8 bases map to TRBD2. The germline gives CDR1 SNHLY, CDR2 FYNNEI. Trimming at V came to 0 bases and at J to 2 bases, leaving 10 bases not matched to a gene. The CDR3 covers 18 residues.

This chain links TRBV10-3 with TRBJ1-5, with 8 bases lining up with TRBD1. The CDR3 consists of 14 residues. From germline, CDR1 is ENHRY and CDR2 SYGVKD. The V gene end was trimmed by 7 bases and the J gene end by 4 bases; junction bases not matched to a gene: 6. The chain's CDR3 is CAINRQGWNQPQHF. CDR3 in DNA: TGTGCCATCAACAGACAGGGGTGGAATCAGCCCCAGCATTTT.

The chain couples TRBV7-2 to TRBJ2-1, with unresolved D. Germline assignment: CDR1 SGHTA and CDR2 FQGNSA. The CDR3 totals 11 residues. Trimming took 1 base from V and 8 from J, leaving 3 bases between them. CDR3: CASSLDHEQFF. The CDR3 DNA reads as TGTGCCAGCAGCTTAGACCATGAGCAGTTCTTC.

The chain carries TRBV10-3 and TRBJ1-1, with D hard to call. The CDR3 totals 14 residues. CDR1 is ENHRY, CDR2 SYGVKD, per germline. The V end was cut by 0 bases, the J end by 4 bases, with 9 bases between. The CDR3 region is CAISESGEITEAFF. The CDR3 nucleotides read TGTGCCATCAGTGAGTCTGGGGAGATCACTGAAGCTTTCTTT.

A few counts support this clone. This same CDR3 is encoded by further DNA sequences in the sample. The chain has TRBV2 and TRBJ2-7; maybe TRBD1 (5 bases). The CDR3 loop spans 12 amino acids. Trimming pared 8 bases from V and 2 bases from J, leaving 10 bases between. Germline V gives CDR1 SNHLY, CDR2 FYNNEI. The chain's CDR3 is CASGAETYEQYF. The CDR3 DNA is TGTGCCAGCGGGGCCGAAACCTACGAGCAGTACTTC.

The chain has TRBV5-8 and TRBJ1-5; unclear D gene. The CDR3 sequence is 16 residues long. CDR1 is SGHTS, CDR2 YDEGEE, per germline. Between the trimmed V and J ends, which lost 2 bases and 0 bases, there was a span of 12 bases. The CDR3 spells CASSFGVGYSNQPQHF. DNA of the CDR3: TGTGCCAGCAGCTTCGGCGTGGGGTATAGCAATCAGCCCCAGCATTTT.

This chain uses TRBV29-1 with TRBJ2-7, with TRBD2 matching 8 bases. J gave up 4 bases and V 8 bases, and 7 bases lay outside the gene matches. In germline, CDR1 is SQVTM, CDR2 ANQGSEA. The CDR3 has 12 amino acids. The CDR3 DNA follows: TGCAGCTTTAGCGGGAACTCTTACGAGCAGTACTTC. Amino acid sequence: CSFSGNSYEQYF.